This entry lists 27 T cell receptor beta chains sequenced from one sample in a study of cytomegalovirus exposure and HLA in healthy donors. Some clones are missing from TCRdb's copy, which holds only in-frame ones; the method was immunoSEQ multiplex PCR. The profile shows about 270,000 clones, around 86% of them singletons. Specimen: PBMCs. These receptors came from a woman between 18 and 29 years old in good health and CMV-seronegative.

The rearrangement uses TRBV5-8 and TRBJ1-2; 9 bases match TRBD1. The CDR3 loop spans 14 amino acids. The germline gives CDR1 SGHTS, CDR2 YDEGEE. Unmatched junction bases numbered 7, after V lost 5 bases and J lost 5 bases. For the CDR3, the DNA is TGTGCCAGCAGAATACAGGGGGCTGGTTATGGCTACACCTTC. It encodes CASRIQGAGYGYTF.

This clone was picked up one time. The rearrangement links TRBV18 to TRBJ1-1, with D possibly TRBD1 on 5 matching bases. The germline V gene has CDR1 KGHSH and CDR2 LQKENI. V lost 3 bases to trimming and J lost 4 bases, with 18 bases between them. The CDR3 is 16 residues long. The CDR3 nucleotides are TGTGCCAGCTCACCCCTCGGGGGGAAGGTGAGCACTGAAGCTTTCTTT. Its translation: CASSPLGGKVSTEAFF.

The chain couples TRBV6-5 to TRBJ2-5; maybe TRBD1 (5 bases). Deletions cut 2 bases from V and 2 bases from J, with 15 bases between. This CDR3 has 16 residues. The germline V gene has CDR1 MNHEY and CDR2 SVGAGI. The CDR3 bases are TGTGCCAGCAGTTACACCCTGGTTGGGGCTCAAGAGACCCAGTACTTC. This codes for CASSYTLVGAQETQYF.

CDR3 protein: CASSSGGGVRETQYF. In DNA form, the CDR3 reads TGTGCCAGCAGCTCAGGCGGGGGGGTCCGAGAGACCCAGTACTTC. The chain is built from TRBV9 and TRBJ2-5; 9 nucleotides agree with TRBD2. Germline V lookup: CDR1 SGDLS, CDR2 YYNGEE. This CDR3 contains 15 residues. V gave up 4 bases and J gave up 4 bases; unmatched junction bases: 8.

The V and J genes are TRBV27 and TRBJ2-2; 9 bases align to TRBD2. The J segment lost 2 bases and the V segment lost 6 bases, leaving 4 bases of the junction unmatched. This CDR3 is 15 amino acids long. Germline CDR1 MNHEY, CDR2 SMNVEV (reference sequence). Here the CDR3 DNA reads TGTGCCAGCAGAGCTAGCGGGGCCAACACCGGGGAGCTGTTTTTT. Translation: CASRASGANTGELFF.

This clone was recorded once. V usage is TRBV5-8 and J usage is TRBJ1-1; D is undetermined. The germline V gene has CDR1 SGHTS and CDR2 YDEGEE. The ends were cut back, 2 bases at V and 8 bases at J, with 16 bases in the middle. The length of the CDR3 is 14 residues. This CDR3 reads CASSFGSVNLEAFF. In nucleotides, the CDR3 is TGTGCCAGCAGCTTCGGGTCAGTAAATTTAGAAGCTTTCTTT.

The chain employs TRBV9 and TRBJ2-1, with D tentatively TRBD2 (6 bases). Germline assignment: CDR1 SGDLS and CDR2 YYNGEE. This CDR3 contains 18 residues. The V end was cut by 0 bases, the J end by 0 bases, with 16 bases between. The CDR3 region has the DNA TGTGCCAGCAGCGTAGAAGGTGCGGGGACCCTCTCCTACAATGAGCAGTTCTTC. Protein product: CASSVEGAGTLSYNEQFF.

The rearrangement uses TRBV2 and TRBJ1-1, with 8 bases aligning to TRBD1. From germline, CDR1 is SNHLY and CDR2 FYNNEI. V gave up 10 bases and J gave up 1 base; unmatched junction bases: 8. The CDR3 has 14 amino acids. Here the CDR3 reads CANRQGTRNTEAFF. The CDR3 coding sequence is TGTGCCAACAGACAGGGGACAAGGAACACTGAAGCTTTCTTT.

The chain employs TRBV2 and TRBJ2-4, with TRBD2 identical over 12 bases. Germline V gene sequence: CDR1 SNHLY, CDR2 FYNNEI. Germline trimming cut 6 bases from V and 5 bases from J; bases unmatched to any gene: 14. The CDR3 is 18 residues long. The CDR3 DNA reads as TGTGCCAGCAGGTTTCTAGCGGGAGGGCCGTCGTTCCAAAACATTCAGTACTTC. This encodes CASRFLAGGPSFQNIQYF.

This clone was seen more than once but under ten times. The chain carries TRBV30 and TRBJ1-2; 8 bases fit TRBD1. Germline V gene lookup returns CDR1 GTSNPN and CDR2 SVGIG (reference sequence). This CDR3 has 13 residues. The ends lost 2 bases at V and 6 bases at J; junction bases unmatched: 5. The CDR3 loop reads CAWSRTGGNGYTF. DNA for the CDR3: TGTGCCTGGAGTCGAACAGGGGGGAATGGCTACACCTTC.

The chain links TRBV2 to TRBJ2-3; 7 bases line up with TRBD1. The CDR3 extends over 16 amino acids. Losses at the gene ends were 6 bases for V and 2 bases for J; bases not matched to a gene: 11. Germline V gene sequence: CDR1 SNHLY, CDR2 FYNNEI. CDR3 bases: TGTGCCAGCAGCGCCGGGACAGCCGACTACACAGATACGCAGTATTTT. Translation gives CASSAGTADYTDTQYF.

The gene calls are TRBV28 and TRBJ1-1, with 8 bases lining up with TRBD1. CDR3 length: 14 amino acids. Looked up from germline, CDR1 is MDHEN and CDR2 is SYDVKM. With 7 bases clipped from V and 7 bases from J, the junction kept 11 bases outside the gene matches. The CDR3 DNA follows: TGTGCCAGCAACCAGGGGGCGACGGGATATGAAGCTTTCTTT. It yields the protein CASNQGATGYEAFF.

The CDR3 DNA sequence: TGTGCCAGCAGCCCACAGACATGGGAGGAAAAACTGTTTTTT. Translated, it gives CASSPQTWEEKLFF. This chain links TRBV7-9 with TRBJ1-4; D unresolved. CDR1 is SEHNR and CDR2 is FQNEAQ in the germline V gene (reference sequence). The CDR3 has 14 residues. Trimming left V 5 bases short and J 8 bases short, with 15 bases between. Full variable domain (rest looked up from reference TRBV7-9 and TRBJ1-4): DTGVSQNPRHKITKRGQNVTFRCDPISEHNRLYWYRQTLGQGPEFLTYFQNEAQLEKSRLLSDRFSAERPKGSFSTLEIQRTEQGDSAMYLCASSPQTWEEKLFFGSGTQLSVL.

The chain is built from TRBV6-5 and TRBJ1-2, with 9 bases matching TRBD1. Unmatched junction bases numbered 5, after V lost 4 bases and J lost 2 bases. CDR3 length: 15 residues. Germline loops: CDR1 MNHEY, CDR2 SVGAGI. The CDR3 coding sequence is TGTGCCAGCAGTTGGGTGGGACAGGGCAACTATGGCTACACCTTC. Its protein product is CASSWVGQGNYGYTF.

This clone was seen just once. The V gene is TRBV30, the J gene TRBJ1-6, with D unclear. Trimming removed 0 bases from V and 0 bases from J, with 12 bases in between. The CDR3 is 17 amino acids. In germline, CDR1 is GTSNPN, CDR2 SVGIG (reference sequence). CDR3 amino acids: CAWSVPGQSSYNSPLHF. The DNA of the CDR3 is TGTGCCTGGAGTGTCCCGGGTCAGAGCTCCTATAATTCACCCCTCCACTTT.

V usage is TRBV6-6 and J usage is TRBJ2-1; 7 bases line up with TRBD1. V shed 3 bases, J shed 4 bases, and the junction held 6 bases outside the gene matches. The CDR3 is 15 amino acids. The V gene's germline CDR1 is MNHNY and CDR2 SVGAGI (reference sequence). Here the CDR3 reads CASSYTSQGYNEQFF. CDR3 in DNA: TGTGCCAGCAGTTATACTTCACAGGGGTACAATGAGCAGTTCTTC.

This clone was recorded once. The rearrangement uses TRBV6-4 and TRBJ2-3; tentative D call: TRBD1 (5 bases). The germline gives CDR1 MRHNA, CDR2 SNTAGT. Trimming took 4 bases from V and 0 from J, leaving 11 bases between them. The CDR3 has 15 residues. In nucleotides, the CDR3 is TGTGCCAGCAGTGCCTGGGGCCGTAGCACAGATACGCAGTATTTT. Translation gives CASSAWGRSTDTQYF.

The chain employs TRBV5-6 and TRBJ2-4; tentatively, D is TRBD2 (5 bases). This CDR3 region has 18 residues. V was cut by 3 bases and J by 6 bases, with 25 bases left in between. Germline assignment: CDR1 SGHDT and CDR2 YYEEEE. The CDR3 here is CASSSPSRGPESGNIQYF. For the CDR3, the DNA is TGTGCCAGCAGCTCACCCTCTCGCGGGCCCGAATCCGGAAACATTCAGTACTTC.

V is TRBV2 and J is TRBJ1-6; the D gene is possibly TRBD1 (5 bases). Per germline, CDR1 SNHLY and CDR2 FYNNEI. The CDR3 is made up of 12 amino acids. V dropped 7 bases and J dropped 5 bases, with 6 bases sitting between them. Here the CDR3 DNA reads TGTGCCAGCAAACAGGATAATTCACCCCTCCACTTT. The encoded protein is CASKQDNSPLHF.

This clone came up once. This sequence joins TRBV5-6 and TRBJ2-4; 7 bases align to TRBD1. After removal of 0 bases from V and 6 bases from J, the junction contained 3 bases not matched to a gene. CDR3 length: 14 amino acids. Germline CDR1 and CDR2: SGHDT and YYEEEE. The CDR3 loop reads CASSLAAGGNIQYF. Here the CDR3 DNA reads TGTGCCAGCAGCTTGGCGGCAGGGGGAAACATTCAGTACTTC.

The chain combines TRBV4-3 with TRBJ2-1, with 7 bases aligning to TRBD1. This CDR3 region has 15 residues. V shed 5 bases, J shed 2 bases, and the junction held 6 bases outside the gene matches. Germline loops: CDR1 LGHNA, CDR2 YSLEER. DNA of the CDR3: TGCGCCAGCAGCACTGACAGGGCTACCTACAATGAGCAGTTCTTC. Its protein is CASSTDRATYNEQFF.

CDR3 in amino acids: CASSQGMSGRAGANVLTF. The CDR3 DNA reads TGTGCCAGCAGCCAAGGGATGAGCGGGAGGGCTGGGGCCAACGTCCTGACTTTC. J is TRBJ2-6 and V is TRBV4-2; 10 bases match TRBD2. Germline CDR1 and CDR2: LGHNA and YNFKEQ. This CDR3 contains 18 residues. J gave up 2 bases and V 1 base, and 5 bases lay outside the gene matches.

About this clone itself: Other nucleotide sequences in the sample specify the same CDR3. This chain joins TRBV30 and TRBJ1-5; D is uncertain. This CDR3 comprises 12 residues. The V gene lost 2 bases and the J gene lost 5 bases, with 7 bases spanning the gap. The germline CDR1 and CDR2 sequences are GTSNPN and SVGIG (reference sequence). The CDR3 is CAWSRRDQPQHF. CDR3 coding DNA: TGTGCCTGGAGTCGGAGGGATCAGCCCCAGCATTTT.

This clone has a handful of counts. This sequence joins TRBV30 and TRBJ1-6, with 7 bases lining up with TRBD1. The germline gives CDR1 GTSNPN, CDR2 SVGIG (reference sequence). V shed 2 bases and J 7 bases; nucleotides not matched to a gene: 8. The CDR3 has 15 amino acids. The CDR3, as DNA: TGTGCCTGGAGTCTCCTCGACAGGGAGAATTCACCCCTCCACTTT. It yields the protein CAWSLLDRENSPLHF.

CDR3 in amino acids: CASSSSGTAYEQYF. Here the CDR3 DNA reads TGCGCCAGCAGCTCGTCCGGGACAGCCTACGAGCAGTACTTC. The chain couples TRBV5-1 to TRBJ2-7; the match to TRBD1 covers 7 bases. CDR1 is SGHRS, CDR2 YFSETQ, per germline. CDR3 length equals 14 residues. The V and J ends lost 3 bases and 2 bases, in that order; junction bases with no gene match: 5.

V and J are TRBV30 and TRBJ1-2; D ambiguous. CDR1 and CDR2 from the germline V gene are GTSNPN and SVGIG (reference sequence). CDR3 length equals 15 residues. Between the trimmed V and J ends, which lost 0 bases and 4 bases, there was a span of 15 bases. Here the CDR3 DNA reads TGTGCCTGGAGTGTATGGTCCCCCGGGATCTATGGCTACACCTTC. Amino acids: CAWSVWSPGIYGYTF.

This clone turned up a few times. The CDR3 region has the DNA TGTGCCAGCAGCGAACAGGGGGCGAAAGGCTATGGCTACACCTTC. Encoded protein: CASSEQGAKGYGYTF. The rearrangement uses TRBV7-9 and TRBJ1-2, with TRBD1 matching over 9 bases. Per the germline V gene, CDR1 is SEHNR and CDR2 is FQNEAQ (reference sequence). The CDR3 covers 15 residues. After removal of 5 bases from V and 4 bases from J, the junction contained 8 bases not matched to a gene.